This record concerns one T cell receptor (beta chain) sequence. The antigen remains undetermined. The data stem from a study of cytomegalovirus exposure and HLA in healthy donors. Study-level results: Researchers counted over 150 TCR beta chains as cytomegalovirus-associated.

The primer mix had 60 Vbeta and 13 Jbeta primers. The table came from immunoSEQ multiplex PCR; TCRdb's copy has only in-frame clones and leaves some out. The sample includes around 67,000 clones, about 84% of them seen just once. The TCR was taken from a man younger than 35 in good health and CMV-seropositive. The sample was PBMCs.

Here the CDR3 DNA reads TGTGCCAGCAGATTGAGAGGTGAAGAGACCCAGTACTTC. As protein: CASRLRGEETQYF. The chain carries TRBV25-1 and TRBJ2-5; no clear D. Looked up from germline, CDR1 is MGHDK and CDR2 is SYGVNS. This CDR3 has 13 residues. Trimming removed 6 bases from V and 3 bases from J, with 11 bases in between.